In its sample, the clone carrying this T cell receptor (beta chain) was seen many times. This sample was taken from a study of early T cells in non-severe SARS-CoV-2 infection. TCRdb independently ran MiXCR on the 5' RACE reads; one entry per CDR3 protein. Among fewer than 100,000 distinct CDR3 sequences listed, 11% were seen once. The receptor was derived from an adult who was a healthcare worker with PCR-confirmed SARS-CoV-2 infection or an uninfected control (not recorded which). The material sequenced was whole blood.

CDR3 nucleotide sequence: TGTGCCACCAGTGATCGGGGTTATGAGCAGTTCTTC. The encoded protein is CATSDRGYEQFF. The rearrangement joins TRBV24-1 to TRBJ2-1; TRBD2 might be the D (5 bases). CDR3 length equals 12 residues. The V gene lost 3 bases and the J gene lost 8 bases, with 7 bases spanning the gap. The germline CDR1 and CDR2 sequences are KGHDR and SFDVKD.